Sequencing of this T cell receptor beta chain was carried out in a study of OX40 agonist ivuxolimab in advanced cancers. Study in general: Partial responses were achieved by three patients, one with hepatocellular carcinoma and two with cutaneous melanoma. Whole-study findings and limits: In the 0.1 to 3.0 mg/kg range, CD4+ and CD8+ blood T cells had expanded clonally by week 6. No antigen was identified for the clonally expanded peripheral T cells. Certain nonresponders likewise exhibited a low normalized T-cell clonal expansion.

From germline, CDR1 is SGHRS and CDR2 YFSETQ. The V end was cut by 5 bases, the J end by 3 bases, with 21 bases between. The CDR3 is made up of 17 amino acids. Sequencing was performed with immunoSEQ multiplex PCR; in TCRdb, only in-frame clones are kept and a portion is missing. The sample includes 65,000 to 75,000 clones, 70% to 90% of them seen just once. Turning to this clone: The antigen is unknown.

V is TRBV5-1 and J is TRBJ1-5, with TRBD1 as a possible D gene (6 bases). This sequence was found in an adult with an advanced solid tumor such as melanoma, head and neck, liver or kidney cancer. The sample consisted of CD4+ or CD8+ T cells sorted from blood, taken in a trial of the OX40 agonist ivuxolimab. The DNA of the CDR3 is TGCGCCAGCAGTCCCGGGACATGGGCGGGGGTCAATCAGCCCCAGCATTTT. Translating it yields CASSPGTWAGVNQPQHF.